The entry that follows covers one T cell receptor beta chain sequence. Antigen specificity is unknown. The CDR3 is 17 residues long. Germline V gives CDR1 MNHNS, CDR2 SASEGT. V lost 5 bases and J lost 0, with 17 bases in between. Each CDR3 protein gets one entry after TCRdb re-called the reads with MiXCR. The sample comprises fewer than 85,000 distinct CDR3 sequences, roughly half of which are singletons, and approximately 93% rests with the top ten. This specimen comes from a study of T cell repertoires in cytomegalovirus infection. At the level of the study: Peptides in the study included HLA-C-restricted and HLA-B-restricted CMV epitopes. Public TCR beta signatures indicated both CMV infection and matching HLA type. Findings and limits, study-wide: Within the response measured ex vivo, HLA-C-restricted CMV-specific TCR beta clonotypes were dominant.

The chain recombines TRBV6-1 with TRBJ1-3, with a weak D call TRBD1 (5 bases). The input for sequencing was CD8+ T cells from cultured PBMCs, taken from culture after CMV antigen stimulation. The clonotype was recovered from a human donor in good health (CMV status not recorded). Some clones in this sample may be carry-over from other donors' samples. CDR3 sequence (DNA): TGTGCCAGCAGTTCTCCGGGACCAACTAGCTCTGGAAACACCATATATTTT. It encodes CASSSPGPTSSGNTIYF.